Shown below are 17 T cell receptor beta chains from a single sample sequenced in a study of control samples from healthy donors and cancer patients. TCRdb's table, derived via immunoSEQ multiplex PCR, lists solely in-frame clones and lacks some. The profile shows tens of thousands of clones, about 89% of them singletons. Specimen: PBMCs. Every receptor here comes from a woman between 50 and 59 years old with colorectal cancer.

This clone was counted a few times. The CDR3 region is CASSPRAGAEAFF. The CDR3 DNA reads as TGTGCCAGCTCACCACGTGCAGGTGCTGAAGCTTTCTTT. The chain carries TRBV18 and TRBJ1-1; D uncertain. Deletions cut 1 base from V and 6 bases from J, with 9 bases between. The CDR3 sequence is 13 residues long. Germline loops: CDR1 KGHSH, CDR2 LQKENI.

The chain has TRBV5-5 and TRBJ1-6; 8 bases are a match to TRBD1. There are 14 residues in the CDR3. Germline CDR1 and CDR2: SGHKS and YYEKEE (reference sequence). The V segment lost 4 bases and the J segment 9 bases; nucleotides outside the gene matches: 6. The CDR3 nucleotides read TGTGCCAGCAGCCCGACAGGGGATGCTTCACCCCTCCACTTT. Translated, it gives CASSPTGDASPLHF.

The V call is TRBV14, the J call TRBJ1-6; D gene unclear. Trimming stripped 2 bases from V and 10 bases from J, with 9 bases between. This CDR3 contains 13 residues. The germline CDR1 and CDR2 sequences are SGHDN and FVKESK. Here the CDR3 DNA reads TGTGCCAGCAGCCAAAGGCAAGACTCACCCCTCCACTTT. Translating gives CASSQRQDSPLHF.

The chain carries TRBV9 and TRBJ2-5, with TRBD2 matching over 7 bases. The CDR3 has 16 residues. V gave up 4 bases and J gave up 2 bases; unmatched junction bases: 11. Germline loops: CDR1 SGDLS, CDR2 YYNGEE. CDR3 region: CASSPGMGLSQETQYF. CDR3 nucleotide sequence: TGTGCCAGCAGCCCGGGGATGGGACTATCTCAAGAGACCCAGTACTTC.

The chain carries TRBV7-3 and TRBJ1-6; D may be TRBD1 (5 bases). CDR3 length: 17 amino acids. From germline, CDR1 is SGHTA and CDR2 FQGTGA. The V gene lost 2 bases and the J gene lost 7 bases, with 18 bases spanning the gap. The CDR3 here is CASSLEGQGQGNSPLHF. The CDR3 DNA reads TGTGCCAGCAGCTTAGAGGGGCAGGGTCAAGGGAATTCACCCCTCCACTTT.

This chain joins TRBV28 and TRBJ1-4; a possible D gene is TRBD1 (6 bases). The CDR3 extends over 16 amino acids. With 1 base removed from V and 2 bases from J, the gap between germline ends came to 11 bases. Germline V CDR1 and CDR2: MDHEN, SYDVKM. The CDR3 region has the DNA TGTGCCAGCAGTTTATCCGGAGACAGGACTAATGAAAAACTGTTTTTT. Translation gives CASSLSGDRTNEKLFF.

This clone was detected only once. J is TRBJ2-5 and V is TRBV3-1 (or the pseudogene TRBV3-2); TRBD2 might be the D (6 bases). V lost 1 base and J 7 bases, leaving 10 bases between the germline ends. The CDR3 runs to 13 residues. Germline V lookup: CDR1 LGHDT, CDR2 YNNKEL (reference sequence). CDR3 amino acids: CASSQGGEGTQYF. As DNA, the CDR3 is TGTGCCAGCAGCCAAGGCGGGGAAGGGACCCAGTACTTC.

The chain joins TRBV12-5 to TRBJ1-5; weak D call: TRBD1 (5 bases). The germline V gene has CDR1 LGHNT and CDR2 FRNRAP. The length of the CDR3 is 14 residues. The ends were cut back, 2 bases at V and 5 bases at J, with 10 bases in the middle. As DNA, the CDR3 is TGTGCTAGTGGTTTGTCAGGGTTGGATCAGCCCCAGCATTTT. This translates into CASGLSGLDQPQHF.

The J gene is TRBJ2-5, the V gene TRBV7-2; TRBD2 aligns across 11 bases. Germline V CDR1 and CDR2: SGHTA, FQGNSA. Losses at the gene ends were 2 bases for V and 5 bases for J; bases not matched to a gene: 7. CDR3 length equals 16 residues. The CDR3 here is CASSLKLAGGPETQYF. CDR3 DNA sequence: TGTGCCAGCAGCTTAAAGTTAGCGGGGGGGCCGGAGACCCAGTACTTC. The variable domain in full, with the rest retrieved from reference TRBV7-2 and TRBJ2-5, is GAGVSQSPSNKVTEKGKDVELRCDPISGHTALYWYRQSLGQGLEFLIYFQGNSAPDKSGLPSDRFSAERTGGSVSTLTIQRTQQEDSAVYLCASSLKLAGGPETQYFGPGTRLLVL.

V gene TRBV2 combines with J gene TRBJ2-2, with D tentatively TRBD2 (5 bases). Germline V lookup: CDR1 SNHLY, CDR2 FYNNEI. V dropped 7 bases and J dropped 1 base, with 13 bases sitting between them. This CDR3 is 15 amino acids long. CDR3 protein: CASTAGAGNTGELFF. The CDR3 DNA is TGTGCCAGCACCGCGGGTGCGGGGAACACCGGGGAGCTGTTTTTT.

The chain uses TRBV3-1 (or the pseudogene TRBV3-2) and TRBJ2-5, with D possibly matching TRBD2 (5 bases). Germline lookup yields CDR1 LGHDT and CDR2 YNNKEL (reference sequence). The length of the CDR3 is 14 residues. Trimming shortened V by 1 base and J by 4 bases, and 10 bases separated the two germline ends. CDR3 region: CASSQVERRETQYF. CDR3 coding DNA: TGTGCCAGCAGCCAAGTTGAGCGGAGAGAGACCCAGTACTTC.

This clone was detected only once. J is TRBJ1-5 and V is TRBV5-1, with D possibly matching TRBD1 (5 bases). The CDR3 has 16 amino acids. Trimming removed 6 bases from V and 1 base from J, with 17 bases in between. CDR1 and CDR2 (germline): SGHRS, YFSETQ. Written as DNA, the CDR3 is TGCGCCAGCACCTCTCCGGAGGGGAGCAGCAATCAGCCCCAGCATTTT. It specifies CASTSPEGSSNQPQHF.

Turning to this clone: The germline gene is not matched at one end of the junction; a read error may be the cause. The chain is built from TRBV3-1 (or the pseudogene TRBV3-2) and TRBJ1-1, with D uncertain. This CDR3 comprises 19 residues. Germline values: CDR1 LGHDT, CDR2 YNNKEL (reference sequence). The CDR3 bases are TGTGCCAACAGCCAAGACTCGTCGGTCACGAAACTTAGGAACACTGAAGCTTTCTTT. It is translated as CANSQDSSVTKLRNTEAFF.

The table lists this clone with a few counts. Other nucleotide sequences from this sample produce the same CDR3. V gene TRBV7-2 combines with J gene TRBJ1-2, with 9 nucleotides matching TRBD1. The CDR3 contains 14 residues. J lost 5 bases, V lost 5 bases, and 6 bases had no gene match. CDR1 and CDR2 (germline): SGHTA, FQGNSA. The CDR3 loop is CASSPQTGGYGYTF. The CDR3 bases are TGTGCCAGCAGCCCGCAGACAGGGGGATATGGCTACACCTTC.

A few counts support this clone. The gene calls are TRBV7-2 and TRBJ1-2, with D perhaps TRBD1 (6 bases). The CDR3 extends over 13 amino acids. The germline V and J ends were trimmed by 4 bases and 9 bases, with 15 bases remaining between them. Germline V CDR1 and CDR2: SGHTA, FQGNSA. The CDR3 spells CASSSYLGGRYTF. Written as DNA, the CDR3 is TGTGCCAGCAGCTCATACCTAGGGGGGCGCTACACCTTC.

This clone was counted once. The genes are TRBV18 and TRBJ1-1; 8 nucleotides match TRBD1. V was pared by 4 bases and J by 3 bases, with 4 bases of the junction left unmatched. This CDR3 is 14 amino acids long. Looked up from germline, CDR1 is KGHSH and CDR2 is LQKENI. The CDR3 reads CASSRQGRDTEAFF. The CDR3 DNA sequence: TGTGCCAGCTCACGACAGGGGAGAGACACTGAAGCTTTCTTT.

V is TRBV2 and J is TRBJ2-5, with TRBD1 as a possible D gene (6 bases). The CDR3 is 12 residues long. Germline CDR1 and CDR2: SNHLY and FYNNEI. Between the trimmed V and J ends, which lost 9 bases and 7 bases, there was a span of 15 bases. The CDR3 is CASRTDLGTQYF. The CDR3 region has the DNA TGTGCCAGTAGGACAGACCTGGGGACCCAGTACTTC.